This entry concerns a single T cell receptor beta chain. This CDR3 has 13 residues. J was trimmed by 5 bases and V by 5 bases; bases with no gene match: 5. Germline CDR1 reads SGHAT; CDR2 reads FQNNGV. The sample is drawn from a study of blood T cell repertoires in COVID-19. Study at large: Collection of acute and convalescent COVID-19 samples took place in the United States, Italy and Spain. T cells, B-cell-depleted T cells, or PBMCs provided the cDNA or gDNA that served as material.

Study processing details: Cell counts per sample came from amplifying reference gene primers. TCRdb's copy holds only in-frame clones and misses some; the assay was immunoSEQ multiplex PCR. V, J and clone size are those of that table, while D and trimming were read from the DNA. The data contain fewer than 200,000 clones, 84% of them singletons. J is TRBJ1-2 and V is TRBV11-2, with TRBD1 matching 7 bases. This receptor was obtained from a man aged 40-55 years who had recovered from COVID-19. Sequencing used peripheral blood. The CDR3 loop is CASSRGTDYGYTF. The DNA of the CDR3 is TGTGCCAGCAGCAGGGGGACAGATTATGGCTACACCTTC. The variable domain in full, with the rest retrieved from reference TRBV11-2 and TRBJ1-2, is EAGVAQSPRYKIIEKRQSVAFWCNPISGHATLYWYQQILGQGPKLLIQFQNNGVVDDSQLPKDRFSAERLKGVDSTLKIQPAKLEDSAVYLCASSRGTDYGYTFGSGTRLTVV.